This entry lists 2 T cell receptor beta chains sequenced from one sample in a study of cytomegalovirus exposure and HLA in healthy donors. The PCR used 60 Vbeta and 13 Jbeta primers. Assay: immunoSEQ multiplex PCR; the TCRdb copy retains only in-frame clones and omits some. The sample carries nearly 95,000 clones, just under 80% recorded once. The sample taken for sequencing was PBMCs. Receptor source: a woman in her thirties or forties in good health and CMV-seronegative.

V gene TRBV6-1 combines with J gene TRBJ2-7; 8 positions agree with TRBD1. The germline CDR1 and CDR2 sequences are MNHNS and SASEGT. V lost 3 bases and J lost 2; bases outside the gene matches: 6. This CDR3 has 15 residues. CDR3 region: CASSEEDRAAYEQYF. CDR3 DNA: TGTGCCAGCAGTGAGGAGGACAGGGCAGCCTACGAGCAGTACTTC.

The chain recombines TRBV28 with TRBJ1-1, with D tentatively TRBD1 (5 bases). Trimming removed 4 bases from V and 0 bases from J, with 12 bases in between. The CDR3 runs 15 residues. The V gene's germline CDR1 is MDHEN and CDR2 SYDVKM. The CDR3 reads CASSSSPGMNTEAFF. The CDR3 DNA reads TGTGCCAGCAGTTCATCCCCAGGGATGAACACTGAAGCTTTCTTT.